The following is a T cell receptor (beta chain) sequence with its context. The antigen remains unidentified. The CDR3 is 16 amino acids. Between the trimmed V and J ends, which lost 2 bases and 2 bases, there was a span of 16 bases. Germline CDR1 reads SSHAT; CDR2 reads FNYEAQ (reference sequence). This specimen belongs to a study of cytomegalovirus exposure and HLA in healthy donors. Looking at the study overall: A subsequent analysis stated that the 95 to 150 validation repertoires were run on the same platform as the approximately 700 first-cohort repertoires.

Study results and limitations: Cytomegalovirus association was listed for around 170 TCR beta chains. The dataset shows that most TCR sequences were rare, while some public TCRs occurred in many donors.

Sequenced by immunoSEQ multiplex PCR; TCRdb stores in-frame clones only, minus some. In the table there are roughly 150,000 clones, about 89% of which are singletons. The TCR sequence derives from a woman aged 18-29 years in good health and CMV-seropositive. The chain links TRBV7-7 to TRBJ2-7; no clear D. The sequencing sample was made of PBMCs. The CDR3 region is CASSLSLNPYPYEQYF. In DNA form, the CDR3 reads TGTGCCAGCAGCTTAAGCCTTAATCCTTACCCCTACGAGCAGTACTTC.